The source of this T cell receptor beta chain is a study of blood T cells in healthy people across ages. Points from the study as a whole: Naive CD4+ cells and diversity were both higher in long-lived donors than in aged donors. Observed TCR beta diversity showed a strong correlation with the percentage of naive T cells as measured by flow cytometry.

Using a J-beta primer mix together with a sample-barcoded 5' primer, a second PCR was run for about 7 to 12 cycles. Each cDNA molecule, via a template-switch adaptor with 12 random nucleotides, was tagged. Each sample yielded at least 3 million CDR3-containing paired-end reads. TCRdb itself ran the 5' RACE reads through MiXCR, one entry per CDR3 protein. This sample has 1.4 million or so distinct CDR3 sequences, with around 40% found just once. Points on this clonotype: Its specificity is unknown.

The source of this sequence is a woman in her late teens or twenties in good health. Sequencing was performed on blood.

The DNA for the CDR3 is TGTGCCAGCAGTCTAGGACGGATTAACTATGGCTACACCTTC. It translates to CASSLGRINYGYTF. The chain combines TRBV2 with TRBJ1-2, with D unresolved. The germline V gene encodes CDR1 SNHLY and CDR2 FYNNEI. The ends were cut back, 5 bases at V and 1 base at J, with 11 bases in the middle. This CDR3 is 14 amino acids long. Full variable domain (outside the CDR3, taken from reference TRBV2 and TRBJ1-2): EPEVTQTPSHQVTQMGQEVILRCVPISNHLYFYWYRQILGQKVEFLVSFYNNEISEKSEIFDDQFSVERPDGSNFTLKIRSTKLEDSAMYFCASSLGRINYGYTFGSGTRLTVV.